Below are 14 T cell receptor beta chains sequenced from a single sample in a study of metastatic and nonmetastatic thyroid tumors (dated by TCRdb to about 2020). Libraries were constructed by PCR. For sequencing, an Illumina HiSeq 4000 was employed. TCRdb redid the processing of the public reads, applying fastp at Q25 and MiXCR, and retained in-frame beta chains. This sample lists 25,000 to 30,000 clones; about 16% were detected once. Approximately 3.4% of the sample comes from the top ten. No patient had received any treatment before thyroid surgery. Sequencing was carried out using blood. These receptors came from a female donor with papillary thyroid cancer or a benign thyroid nodule (not recorded which). Some clones in this sample may be carry-over from other donors' samples.

This clone has just a few counts. J is TRBJ1-2 and V is TRBV6-1; maybe TRBD1 (6 bases). Per germline, CDR1 MNHNS and CDR2 SASEGT. The V gene lost 3 bases and the J gene lost 2 bases, with 13 bases spanning the gap. The CDR3 has 15 residues. The CDR3 spells CASSDGRQANYGYTF. CDR3 DNA sequence: TGTGCCAGCAGTGACGGAAGACAGGCAAACTATGGCTACACCTTC.

This clone showed up many times. The rearrangement links TRBV7-8 to TRBJ1-2; TRBD1 might be the D (5 bases). Germline V gene lookup returns CDR1 SGHVS and CDR2 FQNEAQ. The V and J ends lost 5 bases and 8 bases respectively, with 21 bases between them. The CDR3 has 15 amino acids. The CDR3 DNA reads as TGTGCCAGCAGCCTCGCCGGACCCAGGGTAGAGGGCTACACCTTC. This encodes CASSLAGPRVEGYTF.

This clone has a handful of counts. This chain uses TRBV28 with TRBJ1-3, with a tentative D call TRBD1 (5 bases). Germline V gene data show CDR1 as MDHEN and CDR2 as SYDVKM. This CDR3 spans 16 amino acids. V lost 5 bases and J lost 4, with 18 bases in between. In nucleotides, the CDR3 is TGTGCCAGCAGTACTACCTCGACAGTGACCGGAAACACCATATATTTT. This translates into CASSTTSTVTGNTIYF.

This clone was seen at least ten times. The chain is built from TRBV19 and TRBJ1-2, with no clear D. Germline V gives CDR1 LNHDA, CDR2 SQIVND (reference sequence). The V end was cut by 6 bases, the J end by 8 bases, with 19 bases between. The CDR3 extends over 14 amino acids. The CDR3 loop is CASSPISGSIGYTF. CDR3 in DNA: TGTGCCAGTAGCCCCATTTCGGGTAGTATAGGCTACACCTTC.

This clone was observed at least ten times. The rearrangement joins TRBV28 to TRBJ1-2; no reliable D call. The CDR3 spans 12 residues. Germline CDR1 and CDR2: MDHEN and SYDVKM. Trimming took off 8 bases at V and 6 bases at J, with 13 bases between the two ends. CDR3 sequence: CASGRPGNGYTF. The CDR3 region has the DNA TGTGCCAGCGGCAGACCCGGAAATGGCTACACCTTC.

Comments on this clone: At one end the junction does not follow the germline gene, possibly because of a read error. The J gene is TRBJ2-7, the V gene TRBV6-2 or TRBV6-3; the D is unclear. Germline V gene sequence: CDR1 MNHEY, CDR2 SVGEGT. There are 12 residues in the CDR3. CDR3 sequence (DNA): TGTGCCAGCAGTACAAACTCCTACGAGCGGTACTTC. Translated, it gives CASSTNSYERYF.

The CDR3 nucleotides read TGTGCCAGCAGTTTGCCTGGGGGAGACAATAGCAATCAGCAACAGCATTTT. It yields the protein CASSLPGGDNSNQQQHF. The chain combines TRBV28 with TRBJ1-5, with a tentative D call TRBD1 (5 bases). The CDR3 runs to 17 residues. Trimming removed 3 bases at V and 13 bases at J, with 28 bases between. Germline lookup yields CDR1 MDHEN and CDR2 SYDVKM.

This clone was seen repeatedly, ten times or more. This sequence joins TRBV29-1 and TRBJ2-1, with D perhaps matching TRBD2 (6 bases). V lost 3 bases to trimming and J lost 10 bases, with 19 bases between them. Germline V gene sequence: CDR1 SQVTM, CDR2 ANQGSEA. The CDR3 is made up of 14 amino acids. CDR3 in amino acids: CSVDAQRVGGEQFF. The CDR3, as DNA: TGCAGCGTTGACGCCCAGCGGGTGGGCGGAGAGCAGTTCTTC.

This clone has a count of ten or more. The rearrangement uses TRBV2 and TRBJ2-6; D is unresolved. V was shortened by 5 bases and J by 3 bases, with 11 bases between the two germline ends. CDR3 length: 15 amino acids. Germline CDR1 is SNHLY and CDR2 is FYNNEI. The CDR3 nucleotides are TGTGCCAGCAGTTGGGAAGGTGTTGGGGCCAACGTCCTGACTTTC. Its translation: CASSWEGVGANVLTF.

About this clone: One end of the junction is discordant with germline, which a read error may explain. This chain uses TRBV6-2 or TRBV6-3 with TRBJ1-1, with D hard to call. Germline V CDR1 and CDR2: MNHEY, SVGEGT. CDR3 length: 14 residues. CDR3 in amino acids: CDSSLYEVIAEAFF. The CDR3, as DNA: TGTGACAGCAGCCTATACGAGGTAATCGCTGAAGCCTTCTTT.

Note on this clone: A much larger clone differs by one base, so this may be a read error. CDR3 residues: CSAGGGVNEQYF. CDR3 nucleotides: TGCAGCGCGGGGGGGGGCGTCAACGAGCAGTACTTC. This sequence joins TRBV29-1 and TRBJ2-7; 8 nucleotides agree with TRBD2. Germline V lookup: CDR1 SQVTM, CDR2 ANQGSEA. This CDR3 has 12 residues. J was trimmed by 5 bases and V by 7 bases; bases with no gene match: 7.

This clone has a count of ten or more. J is TRBJ1-5 and V is TRBV6-5; D is unresolved. V lost 2 bases and J lost 1, with 9 bases in between. Germline CDR1 reads MNHEY; CDR2 reads SVGAGI. The CDR3 runs to 15 residues. The CDR3 loop is CASSYGPNSNQPQHF. In DNA, the CDR3 is TGTGCCAGCAGTTACGGGCCGAACAGCAATCAGCCCCAGCATTTT.

This clone was observed at least ten times. The chain links TRBV5-6 to TRBJ2-7, with 7 bases aligning to TRBD1. The germline gives CDR1 SGHDT, CDR2 YYEEEE. The CDR3 contains 14 residues. The ends lost 4 bases at V and 4 bases at J; junction bases unmatched: 8. CDR3 sequence: CASSVQGPGYEQYF. The CDR3 region has the DNA TGTGCCAGCAGCGTACAGGGGCCGGGTTACGAGCAGTACTTC.

In this sample, this clone turned up many times. The chain recombines TRBV4-3 with TRBJ1-2, with D perhaps TRBD1 (5 bases). The CDR3 is 15 amino acids. Trimming removed 1 base from V and 1 base from J, with 10 bases in between. Germline assignment: CDR1 LGHNA and CDR2 YSLEER. DNA of the CDR3: TGCGCCAGCAGCCAAGCTCCTCAGGGTAACTATGGCTACACCTTC. Residues: CASSQAPQGNYGYTF.